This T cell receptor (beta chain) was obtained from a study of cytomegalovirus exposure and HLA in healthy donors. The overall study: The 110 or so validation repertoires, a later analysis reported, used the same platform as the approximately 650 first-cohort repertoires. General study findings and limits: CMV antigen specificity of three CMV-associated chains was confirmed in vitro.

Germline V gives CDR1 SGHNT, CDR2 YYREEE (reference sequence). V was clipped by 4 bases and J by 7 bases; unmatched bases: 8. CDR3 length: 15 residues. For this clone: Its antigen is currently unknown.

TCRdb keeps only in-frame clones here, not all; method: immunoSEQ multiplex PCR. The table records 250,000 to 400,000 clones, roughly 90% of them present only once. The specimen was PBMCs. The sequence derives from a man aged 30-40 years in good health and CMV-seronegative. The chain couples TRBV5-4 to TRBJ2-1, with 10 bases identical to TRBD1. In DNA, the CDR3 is TGTGCCAGCAGCCTGCGACAGGGGGCTGGGAATGAGCAGTTCTTC. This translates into CASSLRQGAGNEQFF.